This T cell receptor beta chain appears in the sequencing data of a study of blood T cell repertoires in COVID-19. Study-wide background: The origin of the acute and convalescent COVID-19 samples was the United States, Italy and Spain. T cells, B-cell-depleted T cells, or PBMCs provided the cDNA or gDNA that served as material.

The V and J ends lost 4 bases and 3 bases, in that order; junction bases with no gene match: 6. CDR1 SGDLS and CDR2 YYNGEE come from the germline V gene. There are 14 residues in the CDR3. Per the study methods: The authors estimated nucleated cell counts from reference gene primer amplification. Clones were sequenced by immunoSEQ multiplex PCR, and TCRdb holds only the in-frame ones, with some missing. V, J and clone size were drawn from that table, and D and trimming were deduced from the DNA. This table has approximately 80,000 clones, approximately 88% appearing once. The chain recombines TRBV9 with TRBJ1-2, with TRBD1 matching 7 bases. The sequence was collected from a woman aged 80 or over with acute or convalescent COVID-19. The specimen was peripheral blood. CDR3 sequence: CASSTDRQDYGYTF. CDR3 DNA sequence: TGTGCCAGCAGCACGGACAGGCAAGACTATGGCTACACCTTC.